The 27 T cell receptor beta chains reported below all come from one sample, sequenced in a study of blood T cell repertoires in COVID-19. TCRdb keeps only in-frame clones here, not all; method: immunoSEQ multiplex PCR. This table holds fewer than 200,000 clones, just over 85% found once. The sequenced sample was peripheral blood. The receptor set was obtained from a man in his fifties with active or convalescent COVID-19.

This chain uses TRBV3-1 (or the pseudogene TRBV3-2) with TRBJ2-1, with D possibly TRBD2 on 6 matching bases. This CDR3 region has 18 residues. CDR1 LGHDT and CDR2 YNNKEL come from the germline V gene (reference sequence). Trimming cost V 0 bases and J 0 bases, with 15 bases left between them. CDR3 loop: CASSQERASAFSYNEQFF. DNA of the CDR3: TGTGCCAGCAGCCAAGAGAGGGCTAGCGCCTTCTCCTACAATGAGCAGTTCTTC.

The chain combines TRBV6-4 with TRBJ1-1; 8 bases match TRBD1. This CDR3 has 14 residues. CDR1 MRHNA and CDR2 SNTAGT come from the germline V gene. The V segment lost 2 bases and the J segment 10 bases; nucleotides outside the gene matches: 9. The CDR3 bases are TGTGCCAGCAGTGACACAAACAGGGGGGTAGGAGCTTTCTTT. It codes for CASSDTNRGVGAFF.

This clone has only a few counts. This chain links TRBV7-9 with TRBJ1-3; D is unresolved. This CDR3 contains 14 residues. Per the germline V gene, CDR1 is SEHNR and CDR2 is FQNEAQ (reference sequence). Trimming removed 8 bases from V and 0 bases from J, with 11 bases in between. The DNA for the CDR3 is TGTGCCAGCGATGCGGATAGCTCTGGAAACACCATATATTTT. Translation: CASDADSSGNTIYF.

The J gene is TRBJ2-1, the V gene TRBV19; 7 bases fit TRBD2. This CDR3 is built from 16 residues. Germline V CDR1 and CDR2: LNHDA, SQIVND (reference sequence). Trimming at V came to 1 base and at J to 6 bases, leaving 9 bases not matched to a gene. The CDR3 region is CASSIVSGLGSNEQFF. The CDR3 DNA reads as TGTGCCAGTAGTATAGTTTCAGGACTAGGGTCCAATGAGCAGTTCTTC.

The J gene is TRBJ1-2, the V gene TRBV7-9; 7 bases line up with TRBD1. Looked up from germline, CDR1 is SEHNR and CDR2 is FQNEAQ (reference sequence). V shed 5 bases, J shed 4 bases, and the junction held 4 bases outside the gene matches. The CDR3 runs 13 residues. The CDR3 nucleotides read TGTGCCAGCAGCGATCAGGGGGGCTATGGCTACACCTTC. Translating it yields CASSDQGGYGYTF. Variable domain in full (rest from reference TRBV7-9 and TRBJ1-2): DTGVSQNPRHKITKRGQNVTFRCDPISEHNRLYWYRQTLGQGPEFLTYFQNEAQLEKSRLLSDRFSAERPKGSFSTLEIQRTEQGDSAMYLCASSDQGGYGYTFGSGTRLTVV.

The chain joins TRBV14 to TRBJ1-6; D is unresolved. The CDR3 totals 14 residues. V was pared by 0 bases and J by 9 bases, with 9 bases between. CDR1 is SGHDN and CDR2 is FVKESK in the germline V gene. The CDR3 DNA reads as TGTGCCAGCAGCCAAGAATTTAGTAGTTCACCCCTCCACTTT. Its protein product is CASSQEFSSSPLHF.

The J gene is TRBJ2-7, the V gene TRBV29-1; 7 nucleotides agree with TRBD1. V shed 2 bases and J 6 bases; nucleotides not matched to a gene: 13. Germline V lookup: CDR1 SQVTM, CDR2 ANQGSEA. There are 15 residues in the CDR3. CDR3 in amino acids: CSVERDRSITSEQYF. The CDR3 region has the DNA TGCAGCGTTGAAAGGGACAGATCCATAACCAGCGAGCAGTACTTC.

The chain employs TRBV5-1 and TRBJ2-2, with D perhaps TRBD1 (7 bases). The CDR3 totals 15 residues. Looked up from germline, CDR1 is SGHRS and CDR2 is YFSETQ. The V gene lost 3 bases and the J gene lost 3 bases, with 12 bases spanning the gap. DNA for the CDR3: TGCGCCAGCAGCTGGACCAGGGGGGACACCGGGGAGCTGTTTTTT. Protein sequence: CASSWTRGDTGELFF. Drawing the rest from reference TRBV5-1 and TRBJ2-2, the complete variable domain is KAGVTQTPRYLIKTRGQQVTLSCSPISGHRSVSWYQQTPGQGLQFLFEYFSETQRNKGNFPGRFSGRQFSNSRSEMNVSTLELGDSALYLCASSWTRGDTGELFFGEGSRLTVL.

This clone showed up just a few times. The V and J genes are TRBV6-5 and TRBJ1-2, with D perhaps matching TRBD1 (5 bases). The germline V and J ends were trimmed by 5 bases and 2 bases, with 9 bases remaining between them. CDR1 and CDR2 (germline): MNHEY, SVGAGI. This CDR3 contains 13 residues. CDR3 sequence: CASSSPGNYGYTF. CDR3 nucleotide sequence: TGTGCCAGCAGTAGCCCAGGGAACTATGGCTACACCTTC.

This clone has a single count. CDR3 in DNA: TGTGCCAGCACCAAATTTACCGGGACAGGGGGAACTGAAGCTTTCTTT. It codes for CASTKFTGTGGTEAFF. This chain uses TRBV5-4 with TRBJ1-1; 11 bases map to TRBD1. The CDR3 spans 16 residues. V was pared by 6 bases and J by 5 bases, with 12 bases of the junction left unmatched. Germline CDR1 SGHNT, CDR2 YYREEE (reference sequence).

CDR3 amino acids: CATSRAAQGAHGYTF. The CDR3 DNA is TGTGCCACCAGCAGAGCGGCCCAGGGGGCGCATGGCTACACCTTC. This sequence joins TRBV15 and TRBJ1-2, with 8 bases identical to TRBD1. CDR1 LNHNV and CDR2 YYDKDF come from the germline V gene (reference sequence). The CDR3 runs 15 residues. The V segment lost 1 base and the J segment 6 bases; nucleotides outside the gene matches: 7.

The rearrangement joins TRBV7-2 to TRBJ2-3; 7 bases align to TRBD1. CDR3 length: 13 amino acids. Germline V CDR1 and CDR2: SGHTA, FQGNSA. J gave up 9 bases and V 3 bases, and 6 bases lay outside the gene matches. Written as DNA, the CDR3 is TGTGCCAGCAGCTTCGTCCAGGGGGACACGCAGTATTTT. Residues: CASSFVQGDTQYF.

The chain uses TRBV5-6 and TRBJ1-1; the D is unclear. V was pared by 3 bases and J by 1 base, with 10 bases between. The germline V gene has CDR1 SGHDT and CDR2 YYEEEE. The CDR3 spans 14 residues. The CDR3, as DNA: TGTGCCAGCAGCTCACCGGTTGCGAACACTGAAGCTTTCTTT. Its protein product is CASSSPVANTEAFF.

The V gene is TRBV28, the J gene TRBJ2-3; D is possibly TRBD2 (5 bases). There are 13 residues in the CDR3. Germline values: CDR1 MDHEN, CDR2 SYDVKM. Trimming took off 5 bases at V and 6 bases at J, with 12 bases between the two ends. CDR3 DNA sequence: TGTGCCAGCAGTCTCTCCCAGCGGGATACGCAGTATTTT. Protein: CASSLSQRDTQYF.

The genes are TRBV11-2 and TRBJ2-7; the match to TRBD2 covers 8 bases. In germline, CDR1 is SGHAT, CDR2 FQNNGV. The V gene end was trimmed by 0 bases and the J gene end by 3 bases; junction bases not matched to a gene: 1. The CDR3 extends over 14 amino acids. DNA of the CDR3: TGTGCCAGCAGCTTAGAACTAGCGGACTACGAGCAGTACTTC. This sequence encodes CASSLELADYEQYF. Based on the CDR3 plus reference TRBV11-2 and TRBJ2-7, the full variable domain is EAGVAQSPRYKIIEKRQSVAFWCNPISGHATLYWYQQILGQGPKLLIQFQNNGVVDDSQLPKDRFSAERLKGVDSTLKIQPAKLEDSAVYLCASSLELADYEQYFGPGTRLTVT.

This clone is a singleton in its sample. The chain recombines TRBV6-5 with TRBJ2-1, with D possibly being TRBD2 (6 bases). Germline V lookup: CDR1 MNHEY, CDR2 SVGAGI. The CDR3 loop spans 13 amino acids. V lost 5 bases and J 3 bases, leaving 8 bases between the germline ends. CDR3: CASSPRDYNEQFF. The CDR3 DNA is TGTGCCAGCAGTCCGCGGGACTACAATGAGCAGTTCTTC.

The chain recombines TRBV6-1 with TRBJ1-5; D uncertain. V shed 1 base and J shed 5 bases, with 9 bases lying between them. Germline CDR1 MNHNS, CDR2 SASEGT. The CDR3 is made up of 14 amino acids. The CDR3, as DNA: TGTGCCAGCAGTGAAGGCCCTCTAGATCAGCCCCAGCATTTT. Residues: CASSEGPLDQPQHF.

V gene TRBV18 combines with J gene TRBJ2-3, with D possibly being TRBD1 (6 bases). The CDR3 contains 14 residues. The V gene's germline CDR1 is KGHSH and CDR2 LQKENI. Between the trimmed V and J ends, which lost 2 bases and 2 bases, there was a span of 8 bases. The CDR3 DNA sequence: TGTGCCAGCTCACCAGGACAGTACACAGATACGCAGTATTTT. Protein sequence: CASSPGQYTDTQYF.

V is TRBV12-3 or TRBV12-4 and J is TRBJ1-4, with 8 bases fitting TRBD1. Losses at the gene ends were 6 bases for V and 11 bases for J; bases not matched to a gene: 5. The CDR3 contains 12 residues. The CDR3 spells CASSTDRAKLFF. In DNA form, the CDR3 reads TGTGCCAGCAGCACGGACAGGGCTAAACTGTTTTTT.

CDR3 sequence (DNA): TGTGCCAGCAGTGAACTGGCACAGTCTGGAAACACCATATATTTT. This gives the protein CASSELAQSGNTIYF. V gene TRBV2 combines with J gene TRBJ1-3; D remains ambiguous. Germline CDR1 reads SNHLY; CDR2 reads FYNNEI. This CDR3 comprises 15 residues. V gave up 2 bases and J gave up 1 base, with 9 bases separating them.

The CDR3 bases are TGTGCCAGCAGTGAACAGGCTTCCTACGAGCAGTACTTC. Translated: CASSEQASYEQYF. The chain uses TRBV6-1 and TRBJ2-7; D remains unclear. In germline, CDR1 is MNHNS, CDR2 SASEGT. V gave up 2 bases and J gave up 1 base, with 6 bases separating them. There are 13 residues in the CDR3.

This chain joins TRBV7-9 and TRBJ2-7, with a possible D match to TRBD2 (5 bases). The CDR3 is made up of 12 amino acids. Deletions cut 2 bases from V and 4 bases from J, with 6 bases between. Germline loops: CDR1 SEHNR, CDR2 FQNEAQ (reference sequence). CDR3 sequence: CASSLRGYEQYF. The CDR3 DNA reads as TGTGCCAGCAGCTTACGAGGGTACGAGCAGTACTTC.

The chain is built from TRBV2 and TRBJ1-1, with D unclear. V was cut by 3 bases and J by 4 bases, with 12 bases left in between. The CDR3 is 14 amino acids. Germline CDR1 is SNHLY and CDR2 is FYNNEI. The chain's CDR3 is CASSEAGKVTEAFF. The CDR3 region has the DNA TGTGCCAGCAGTGAGGCCGGGAAGGTCACTGAAGCTTTCTTT.

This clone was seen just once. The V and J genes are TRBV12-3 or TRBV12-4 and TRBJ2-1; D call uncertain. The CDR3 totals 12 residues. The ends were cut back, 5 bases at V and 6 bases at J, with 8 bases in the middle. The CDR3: CASSPRSNEQFF. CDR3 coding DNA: TGTGCCAGCAGTCCCCGGTCCAATGAGCAGTTCTTC.

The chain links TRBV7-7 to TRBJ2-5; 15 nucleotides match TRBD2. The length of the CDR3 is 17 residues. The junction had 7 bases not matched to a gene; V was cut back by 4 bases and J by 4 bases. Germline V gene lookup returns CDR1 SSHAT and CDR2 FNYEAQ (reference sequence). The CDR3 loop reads CASSSGLAGGGGETQYF. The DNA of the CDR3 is TGTGCCAGCAGCTCGGGACTAGCGGGAGGAGGCGGAGAGACCCAGTACTTC.

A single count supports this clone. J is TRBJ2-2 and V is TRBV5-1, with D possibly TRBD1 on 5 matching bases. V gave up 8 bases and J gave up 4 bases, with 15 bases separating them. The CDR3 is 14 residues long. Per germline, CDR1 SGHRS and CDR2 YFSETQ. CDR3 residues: CASKLQEITGELFF. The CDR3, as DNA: TGCGCCAGTAAATTACAGGAGATCACCGGGGAGCTGTTTTTT.

The DNA for the CDR3 is TGTGCCAGCAGCTTGGGCAGGGGCGGTAATGAAAAACTGTTTTTT. It is translated as CASSLGRGGNEKLFF. V usage is TRBV14 and J usage is TRBJ1-4, with D perhaps matching TRBD1 (6 bases). Germline CDR1 and CDR2: SGHDN and FVKESK. The ends were cut back, 5 bases at V and 4 bases at J, with 14 bases in the middle. The CDR3 has 15 residues.